Below, one TCR beta chain is given with its context. Antigen: not known. The beta constant-region primer was an equimolar mix of two oligonucleotides covering TRBC1 and TRBC2. A 12-nucleotide UMI and the SP2 primer were added to the cDNA 3' end by oligonucleotide ligation. TCRdb processed the UMI-ligation and nested PCR reads anew with MiXCR; each CDR3 protein has one entry. The sample yields about 85,000 distinct CDR3 sequences, around 12% seen once. The germline V gene encodes CDR1 SGHRS and CDR2 YFSETQ. CDR3 length: 14 amino acids. V lost 0 bases, J lost 4 bases, and 8 bases lay in between. These data belong to a study of naive and memory T cell subsets. Study-wide points: Diversity fell and Gini index rose from naive through CM, EM, EMRA.

The sample consisted of central memory CD4+ T cells from blood. This chain joins TRBV5-1 and TRBJ2-1, with D maybe TRBD1 (6 bases). The receptor was derived from a human donor in good health. CDR3 residues: CASSLGDRYNEQFF. DNA for the CDR3: TGCGCCAGCAGCTTGGGAGACAGGTACAATGAGCAGTTCTTC.